The rows below give T cell receptor beta chains drawn from one sample of a study of Ad26.COV2.S vaccination and SARS-CoV-2 variants. Clones were read by immunoSEQ multiplex PCR, and TCRdb kept only the in-frame ones, dropping some. The profile covers about 480,000 clones, with 87% appearing a single time and roughly 13% taken by the ten largest. This material consisted of peripheral blood, taken in a trial of Ad26.COV2.S vaccine versus placebo. The receptor source for this set is a person between 18 and 59 years old who received the Ad26.COV2.S COVID-19 vaccine or a placebo. Each CDR3 is given with its conserved first and last residue. The D gene is left open where the match is weak. Not every row has a clone size; where given, it reads once, few, many or a size class.

>TRBJ2-5|13|once|TRBV7-8|NA
CASSGTTQETQYF
TGTGCCTCCTCGGGGACAACCCAAGAGACCCAGTACTTC
>TRBJ2-3|16|NA|TRBV5-8|TRBD2
CASSRSGRARVDTQYF
TGTGCCAGCAGCCGTAGCGGGAGGGCCCGGGTAGATACGCAGTATTTT
>TRBJ2-2|11|once|TRBV28|NA
CASSPTGELFF
TGTGCCAGCAGCCCCACCGGGGAGCTGTTTTTT
>TRBJ1-2|17|NA|TRBV9|TRBD1
CASSVGSGTGGGYGYTF
TGTGCCAGCAGCGTAGGTTCCGGGACAGGAGGAGGCTATGGCTACACCTTC
>TRBJ1-3|14|NA|TRBV5-1|NA
CASSTPAAGGTIYF
TGCGCCAGCAGCACTCCTGCTGCGGGGGGCACCATATATTTT
>TRBJ2-7|17|NA|TRBV6-2/TRBV6-3|NA
CASSYSRGALISYEQYF
TGTGCCAGCAGTTACTCGAGGGGGGCGCTCATTTCCTACGAGCAGTACTTC
>TRBJ1-1|14|once|TRBV2|TRBD1
CASSDDRGDTEAFF
TGTGCCAGCAGTGACGACAGGGGGGACACTGAAGCTTTCTTT
>TRBJ1-1|14|NA|TRBV6-5|NA
CASSASGPLTEAFF
TGTGCCAGCAGCGCGTCGGGGCCTCTCACTGAAGCTTTCTTT
>TRBJ2-7|15|NA|TRBV9|TRBD2
CASSPGSGRSYEQYF
TGTGCCAGCAGCCCTGGTAGCGGGCGCTCCTACGAGCAGTACTTC
>TRBJ2-1|12|NA|TRBV18|NA
CASSPNINEQFF
TGTGCCAGCTCACCCAATATCAATGAGCAGTTCTTC
>TRBJ1-4|15|NA|TRBV3-1/TRBV3-2|TRBD1
CASSPRQTRGGKLFF
TGTGCCAGCAGCCCCCGACAGACCAGGGGGGGAAAACTGTTTTTT
>TRBJ2-7|14|NA|TRBV5-4|NA
CASSAPDKTYEQYF
TGTGCCAGCAGCGCGCCGGACAAAACCTACGAGCAGTACTTC
>TRBJ1-2|13|NA|TRBV30|TRBD1
CAWSQGQGSGYTF
TGTGCCTGGAGTCAGGGACAGGGAAGCGGCTACACCTTC
>TRBJ2-5|14|NA|TRBV4-1|NA
CASSQAGRAGTQYF
TGCGCCAGCAGCCAGGCCGGCCGTGCCGGGACCCAGTACTTC
>TRBJ1-1|14|NA|TRBV7-2|NA
CASTTDRMNTEAFF
TGTGCCAGCACCACCGACAGGATGAACACTGAAGCTTTCTTT
>TRBJ2-1|17|NA|TRBV5-1|NA
CASSLQPGRESYNEQFF
TGCGCCAGCAGCCTACAACCCGGAAGGGAATCCTACAATGAGCAGTTCTTC
>TRBJ2-7|18|NA|TRBV4-1|NA
CASSQDATFLSGAYEQYF
TGCGCCAGCAGCCAAGATGCGACCTTCTTGTCGGGGGCCTACGAGCAGTACTTC
>TRBJ1-1|12|NA|TRBV28|NA
CASSHRGVKAFF
TGTGCCAGCAGTCATCGGGGGGTCAAGGCGTTCTTT
>TRBJ2-1|18|NA|TRBV11-3|TRBD2
CASSFGGLAGGPNNEQFF
TGTGCCAGCAGCTTTGGGGGACTAGCGGGAGGGCCGAACAATGAGCAGTTCTTC
>TRBJ1-2|13|NA|TRBV6-5|NA
CASSPWVERGYTF
TGTGCCAGCAGTCCCTGGGTAGAGCGGGGCTACACCTTC
>TRBJ1-1|14|NA|TRBV6-5|NA
CASSESMGTVEAFF
TGTGCCAGCAGCGAGAGCATGGGTACGGTTGAAGCTTTCTTT
>TRBJ2-7|14|NA|TRBV30|TRBD1
CAWSAGTGVYEQYF
TGTGCCTGGAGTGCCGGGACAGGGGTCTACGAGCAGTACTTC
>TRBJ2-1|16|NA|TRBV28|TRBD2
CASRVGGRASYNEQFF
TGTGCCAGCCGAGTAGGCGGGAGGGCTTCATACAATGAGCAGTTCTTC
>TRBJ1-4|14|NA|TRBV5-6|NA
CASSPRAGGEKLFF
TGTGCCAGCAGCCCGCGAGCGGGAGGCGAAAAACTGTTTTTT
>TRBJ2-1|13|NA|TRBV24-1|NA
CATSDDSSYEQFF
TGTGCCACCAGTGATGATAGCAGCTATGAGCAGTTCTTC
>TRBJ1-1|14|NA|TRBV6-5|NA
CASSYAAGGTEAFF
TGTGCCAGCAGTTACGCGGCAGGTGGCACTGAAGCTTTCTTT
>TRBJ2-7|14|NA|TRBV2|TRBD1
CASGAVRDRGEQYF
TGTGCCAGCGGAGCAGTTAGGGACAGAGGCGAGCAGTACTTC
>TRBJ1-1|15|NA|TRBV19|NA
CASSPSIGSATEAFF
TGTGCCAGTAGTCCCTCGATAGGGTCGGCCACTGAAGCTTTCTTT
>TRBJ2-1|18|few|TRBV18|TRBD2
CASSIGLAGESSYNEQFF
TGTGCCAGCTCAATAGGACTAGCGGGGGAGAGCTCCTACAATGAGCAGTTCTTC
>TRBJ2-1|16|once|TRBV6-4|TRBD2
CASSTSGSSGYNEQFF
TGTGCCAGCTCGACTAGCGGGAGTAGTGGCTACAATGAGCAGTTCTTC
>TRBJ1-2|12|NA|TRBV9|NA
CASSVGGFGYTF
TGTGCCAGCAGCGTAGGGGGTTTCGGCTACACCTTC
>TRBJ2-1|16|NA|TRBV28|TRBD1
CASSLEPGTGGGEQFF
TGTGCCAGCAGTTTGGAACCTGGGACAGGGGGAGGTGAGCAGTTCTTC
>TRBJ2-6|18|NA|TRBV6-1|TRBD1
CASSEPGQGKSGANVLTF
TGTGCCAGCAGTGAACCGGGACAGGGGAAGTCTGGGGCCAACGTCCTGACTTTC
>TRBJ2-6|19|NA|TRBV7-9|TRBD2
CASSPRGGGLGSGANVLTF
TGCGCCAGCAGCCCCCGGGGGGGAGGACTCGGGTCTGGGGCCAACGTCCTGACTTTC
>TRBJ1-5|12|NA|TRBV6-5|NA
CASSSDRGAQHF
TGTGCCAGCAGTTCTGACCGGGGGGCCCAGCATTTT
>TRBJ2-1|11|once|TRBV29-1|NA
CSVEAFNEQFF
TGCAGCGTTGAGGCTTTCAATGAGCAGTTCTTC
>TRBJ2-2|13|NA|TRBV6-5|NA
CASSYGDTGELFF
TGTGCCAGCAGTTATGGGGATACCGGGGAGCTGTTTTTT
>TRBJ1-5|16|NA|TRBV6-2/TRBV6-3|TRBD1
CASSSGTGGVNQPQHF
TGTGCCAGCAGTTCAGGGACAGGGGGCGTTAATCAGCCCCAGCATTTT
>TRBJ2-1|14|NA|TRBV7-2|TRBD2
CASSRRGSNNEQFF
TGTGCCAGCAGCCGGCGCGGGAGTAATAATGAGCAGTTCTTC
>TRBJ2-1|12|NA|TRBV7-2|NA
CASSLRVHEQFF
TGTGCCAGCAGCTTAAGGGTCCATGAGCAGTTCTTC
>TRBJ1-4|14|NA|TRBV18|NA
CASSHDTRYEKLFF
TGTGCCAGCTCACACGACACCCGATATGAAAAACTGTTTTTT
>TRBJ2-2|13|once|TRBV27|NA
CATARGHTGELFF
TGTGCCACCGCCCGGGGGCACACCGGGGAGCTGTTTTTT
>TRBJ2-4|11|NA|TRBV7-2|NA
CASSSQNIQYF
TGTGCCAGCAGCTCCCAAAACATTCAGTACTTC
>TRBJ2-1|15|NA|TRBV30|TRBD2
CAWGTGTSGRNEQFF
TGTGCCTGGGGGACCGGGACTAGCGGGAGAAATGAGCAGTTCTTC
>TRBJ2-2|13|NA|TRBV10-3|NA
CAIRRDNTGELFF
TGTGCCATCAGGAGGGATAACACCGGGGAGCTGTTTTTT
>TRBJ2-3|12|NA|TRBV9|NA
CASSVRTDTQYF
TGTGCCAGCAGCGTCCGCACAGATACGCAGTATTTT
>TRBJ2-2|14|NA|TRBV9|NA
CASSAGLGFGELFF
TGTGCCAGCAGCGCAGGGCTAGGTTTTGGGGAGCTGTTTTTT
>TRBJ2-7|16|NA|TRBV5-4|NA
CASSLDRRATSYEQYF
TGTGCCAGCAGCTTGGATCGGAGGGCCACCTCCTACGAGCAGTACTTC
>TRBJ1-2|16|NA|TRBV7-9|NA
CASSSTLQGTSYGYTF
TGTGCCAGCAGCTCGACCCTACAGGGAACAAGCTATGGCTACACCTTC
>TRBJ2-1|18|NA|TRBV4-3|TRBD2
CASSQAGPGLAGVSEQFF
TGCGCCAGCAGCCAAGCTGGTCCGGGACTAGCGGGAGTATCTGAGCAGTTCTTC
>TRBJ2-7|14|NA|TRBV27|NA
CASSFLGANYEQYF
TGTGCCAGCAGTTTTCTTGGGGCAAACTACGAGCAGTACTTC
>TRBJ2-7|12|NA|TRBV28|TRBD1
CASSPGQYEQYF
TGTGCCAGCAGCCCGGGACAGTACGAGCAGTACTTC
>TRBJ1-1|14|NA|TRBV3-1/TRBV3-2|NA
CASSQGGVRTEAFF
TGTGCCAGCAGCCAAGGGGGAGTACGCACTGAAGCTTTCTTT
>TRBJ1-2|14|NA|TRBV11-1|NA
CASSLGHLDYGYTF
TGTGCCAGCAGCTTGGGACATCTCGACTATGGCTACACCTTC
>TRBJ1-4|15|once|TRBV6-2/TRBV6-3|NA
CASSSSGATNEKLFF
TGTGCCAGCAGCTCCTCTGGTGCAACTAATGAAAAACTGTTTTTT
>TRBJ2-7|11|NA|TRBV29-1|NA
CSVEIGYEQYF
TGCAGCGTTGAAATCGGCTACGAGCAGTACTTC
>TRBJ2-1|15|NA|TRBV7-9|TRBD1
CASSSPGTEYNEQFF
TGTGCCAGCAGTAGTCCCGGGACAGAATACAATGAGCAGTTCTTC
>TRBJ2-6|18|once|TRBV27|NA
CASSSLRDPSSGANVLTF
TGTGCCAGCAGTTCCCTTCGGGACCCTAGCTCTGGGGCCAACGTCCTGACTTTC
>TRBJ1-2|13|NA|TRBV6-1|NA
CASRNTENYGYTF
TGTGCCAGCAGAAACACAGAAAACTATGGCTACACCTTC
>TRBJ1-5|12|NA|TRBV6-5|NA
CASKGWNQPQHF
TGTGCCAGCAAGGGTTGGAATCAGCCCCAGCATTTT